This is a list of T cell receptor beta chains from one sample in a study of neoadjuvant anti-PD-1 for oral cavity cancer. This table comes from immunoSEQ multiplex PCR, and its TCRdb copy is limited to in-frame clones, with some not included. Of some 33,000 clones listed, just under 80% were seen once; the top ten hold 3.4%. Specimen: PBMCs, collected after nivolumab (anti-PD-1) treatment. These receptor sequences come from a person aged 35-79 years with oral cavity squamous cell carcinoma. CDR3s include the opening cysteine and the closing phenylalanine or tryptophan. Fields, in order: CDR3 protein, CDR3 length, J gene, V gene, D gene. The D gene is left open where the match is weak.

CASSDLRSSGNTIYF 15 TRBJ1-3 TRBV25-1 -
CASSQVGQGALGTEAFF 17 TRBJ1-1 TRBV4-2 TRBD1
CASSSGTGVGYGYTF 15 TRBJ1-2 TRBV5-6 TRBD1
CASRPGQASLTF 12 TRBJ1-2 TRBV28 TRBD1
CASSLGTDNEQFF 13 TRBJ2-1 TRBV5-6 -
CASSLNAGASGNTIYF 16 TRBJ1-3 TRBV7-3 -
CAITPGGTYNEQFF 14 TRBJ2-1 TRBV10-3 TRBD2
CASSLSVGLREQYF 14 TRBJ2-7 TRBV27 -
CASSQDLVTSASYEQYF 17 TRBJ2-7 TRBV4-3 TRBD2
CAIKEASGNTIYF 13 TRBJ1-3 TRBV10-3 -
CASSLSGGNEAFF 13 TRBJ1-1 TRBV7-2 TRBD1
CASSQDEGGYEQYF 14 TRBJ2-7 TRBV4-3 -
CASSPQGKNSPLHF 14 TRBJ1-6 TRBV18 -
CASRQGGTDTQYF 13 TRBJ2-3 TRBV19 -
CASSQARQGINTEAFF 16 TRBJ1-1 TRBV4-3 TRBD1
CASAGGRDRASDTQYF 16 TRBJ2-3 TRBV27 -
CARSFDRGTIPRGYTF 16 TRBJ1-2 TRBV5-3 TRBD1
CASSQDGSYNSPLHF 15 TRBJ1-6 TRBV4-3 -
CAISESNGDEQYF 13 TRBJ2-7 TRBV10-3 -
CATGRLGYTF 10 TRBJ1-2 TRBV2 -